Presented here are 18 T cell receptor beta chains from one specimen sequenced in a study of Graves' ophthalmopathy and Graves' hyperthyroidism. RNA transcripts were the source from which TCR beta CDR3 regions were amplified. Scientists carried out first-round RT-PCR using HTBI primers and then a second-round multiplex PCR. Each CDR3 protein is one row after TCRdb ran MiXCR on the multiplex PCR reads. The sample records around 590,000 distinct CDR3 sequences, 39% being singletons. The sequencing input was peripheral blood or thyroid tissue (not recorded which). The receptors were gathered from an adult man with Graves' hyperthyroidism.

For this clonotype: This could be a read error, since a much larger clone is one nucleotide away. The chain carries TRBV19 and TRBJ2-2; D is undetermined. Germline CDR1 reads LNHDA; CDR2 reads SQIVND (reference sequence). The CDR3 runs 14 residues. Between the trimmed V and J ends, which lost 1 base and 4 bases, there was a span of 7 bases. CDR3 region: CASSIASITGELFF. CDR3 DNA: TGTGCCAGTAGTATAGCTAGTATCACCGGGGAGCTGTTTTTT.

A remark on this clonotype: One junction end disagrees with the germline gene, perhaps due to a read error. The J gene is TRBJ1-4, the V gene TRBV7-9; weak D call: TRBD1 (5 bases). The germline V gene has CDR1 SEHNR and CDR2 FQNEAQ (reference sequence). The CDR3 length is 15 residues. The DNA of the CDR3 is TGCGCCAGCAGCCAGGAGTGGGGGTTTAATGAAAAACTGTTTTTT. This gives the protein CASSQEWGFNEKLFF. Together with reference TRBV7-9 and TRBJ1-4, the CDR3 gives the full variable domain: DTGVSQNPRHKITKRGQNVTFRCDPISEHNRLYWYRQTLGQGPEFLTYFQNEAQLEKSRLLSDRFSAERPKGSFSTLEIQRTEQGDSAMYLCASSQEWGFNEKLFFGSGTQLSVL.

This chain joins TRBV24-1 and TRBJ2-7; maybe TRBD2 (5 bases). TRBJ2-1 explains the end of the DNA better; the J call may be wrong. Germline CDR1 and CDR2: KGHDR and SFDVKD. CDR3 size: 15 residues. In nucleotides, the CDR3 is TGTGCCACCAGTGAACGCTCGACCGGGGTGACGGAGCAGTTCTTC. Protein product: CATSERSTGVTEQFF.

As for this clonotype: One junction end disagrees with the germline gene, perhaps due to a read error. The rearrangement uses TRBV7-2 and TRBJ2-7; TRBD1 matches at 7 bases. Germline CDR1 reads SGHTA; CDR2 reads FQGNSA. The length of the CDR3 is 14 residues. CDR3 bases: TGCGCCAGCAGCGCAGGGGGTTTAAGCTACGAGCAGTACTTC. Translating gives CASSAGGLSYEQYF.

Remarks on this clonotype: A read error may explain this, as a much larger clone is one base away. No conserved phenylalanine or tryptophan is present at the end of the CDR3, so a read error is the likely explanation. This chain joins TRBV7-2 and TRBJ1-1; D remains unclear. The germline V gene has CDR1 SGHTA and CDR2 FQGNSA. V was cut by 3 bases and J by 7 bases, with 9 bases left in between. This CDR3 comprises 12 residues. The chain's CDR3 is CASSLDPGEAFL. CDR3 coding DNA: TGTGCCAGCAGCTTGGATCCGGGTGAAGCTTTCCTT.

The chain is built from TRBV10-3 and TRBJ2-7, with 7 bases fitting TRBD1. This CDR3 has 15 amino acids. With V trimmed by 2 bases and J by 10 bases, 14 bases remained unmatched. The germline CDR1 and CDR2 sequences are ENHRY and SYGVKD. CDR3 sequence reads: CAISELWTGDQEQYF. For the CDR3, the DNA is TGTGCCATCAGTGAGCTCTGGACAGGAGACCAAGAACAGTACTTC.

The chain has TRBV25-1 and TRBJ1-4; D not certain. Germline V gene lookup returns CDR1 MGHDK and CDR2 SYGVNS. The V end was cut by 7 bases, the J end by 1 base, with 13 bases between. This CDR3 region has 15 residues. The CDR3 here is CASTSTAVTNEKLFF. The CDR3, as DNA: TGTGCCAGCACATCCACGGCGGTAACTAATGAAAAACTGTTTTTT. The full variable domain, its missing parts supplied by reference TRBV25-1 and TRBJ1-4, is EADIYQTPRYLVIGTGKKITLECSQTMGHDKMYWYQQDPGMELHLIHYSYGVNSTEKGDLSSESTVSRIRTEHFPLTLESARPSHTSQYLCASTSTAVTNEKLFFGSGTQLSVL.

This clonotype was recorded at least ten times. V is TRBV7-8 and J is TRBJ1-4, with D possibly matching TRBD1 (5 bases). The CDR3 has 13 amino acids. Trimming removed 1 base at V and 7 bases at J, with 7 bases between. Per the germline V gene, CDR1 is SGHVS and CDR2 is FQNEAQ. The CDR3: CASSLGDGEKLFF. In nucleotides, the CDR3 is TGTGCCAGCAGCTTAGGGGACGGTGAAAAACTGTTTTTT. The variable domain in full, with the rest retrieved from reference TRBV7-8 and TRBJ1-4, is GAGVSQSPRYKVAKRGQDVALRCDPISGHVSLFWYQQALGQGPEFLTYFQNEAQLDKSGLPSDRFFAERPEGSVSTLKIQRTQQEDSAVYLCASSLGDGEKLFFGSGTQLSVL.

The CDR3: CASSSSRREYEQYF. The CDR3, as DNA: TGTGCCAGCAGTTCGTCGAGGCGGGAATACGAGCAGTACTTC. This chain links TRBV6-6 with TRBJ2-7; possible D gene TRBD2, 6 bases. Per germline, CDR1 MNHNY and CDR2 SVGAGI (reference sequence). CDR3 length: 14 residues. The V end was cut by 4 bases, the J end by 4 bases, with 14 bases between.

This clonotype was seen ten or more times. V is TRBV5-1 and J is TRBJ1-2, with a tentative D call TRBD1 (6 bases). Trimming shortened V by 0 bases and J by 6 bases, and 12 bases separated the two germline ends. The CDR3 extends over 14 amino acids. CDR1 is SGHRS, CDR2 YFSETQ, per germline. The CDR3 DNA reads TGCGCCAGCAGCTTGGGACAGGTCGGCAATGGCTACACCTTC. Amino acid sequence: CASSLGQVGNGYTF.

Worth noting for this clonotype: The junction departs from the called germline gene at one end, perhaps through a read error. This sequence joins TRBV9 and TRBJ2-6; D call uncertain. CDR3 length equals 17 residues. Germline V CDR1 and CDR2: SGDLS, YYNGEE. The CDR3 is CVSSVNVRKAGANVLTF. CDR3 sequence (DNA): TGTGTCAGCAGCGTGAACGTACGAAAAGCTGGGGCCAACGTCCTGACTTTC.

The CDR3 spells CASSHRLAGLYEQYF. Written as DNA, the CDR3 is TGTGCCAGCAGCCACCGACTAGCGGGCCTCTACGAGCAGTACTTC. The chain carries TRBV3-1 and TRBJ2-7; 10 positions agree with TRBD2. The CDR3 is 15 amino acids. The J segment lost 3 bases and the V segment lost 3 bases, leaving 5 bases of the junction unmatched. In germline, CDR1 is LGHDT, CDR2 YNNKEL (reference sequence).

Ten or more counts support this clonotype. Here the CDR3 reads CASSVVPGGYGYTF. The CDR3 coding sequence is TGTGCCAGCAGCGTAGTTCCAGGAGGGTATGGCTACACCTTC. The V gene is TRBV9, the J gene TRBJ1-2; D ambiguous. The CDR3 has 14 amino acids. In germline, CDR1 is SGDLS, CDR2 YYNGEE. Trimming stripped 0 bases from V and 5 bases from J, with 11 bases between.

Of note for this clonotype: It may be a read error: a sequence one base away is much more abundant. The V gene is TRBV5-1, the J gene TRBJ2-7, with D possibly matching TRBD2 (7 bases). This CDR3 spans 16 amino acids. Germline CDR1 and CDR2: SGHRS and YFSETQ. The CDR3 spells CASSRPGGGGIYEQYF. The CDR3 nucleotides are TGTGCCAGCAGTCGACCCGGGGGCGGGGGTATCTACGAGCAGTACTTC. Full variable domain (rest looked up from reference TRBV5-1 and TRBJ2-7): KAGVTQTPRYLIKTRGQQVTLSCSPISGHRSVSWYQQTPGQGLQFLFEYFSETQRNKGNFPGRFSGRQFSNSRSEMNVSTLELGDSALYLCASSRPGGGGIYEQYFGPGTRLTVT.

This chain uses TRBV9 with TRBJ2-5; possibly TRBD1 or TRBD2 for D (5 bases each). Germline CDR1 and CDR2: SGDLS and YYNGEE. V lost 3 bases and J 2 bases, leaving 14 bases between the germline ends. The CDR3 totals 15 residues. The chain's CDR3 is CASSGSGTAQETQYF. CDR3 nucleotide sequence: TGTGCCAGCAGCGGCTCGGGGACGGCACAAGAGACCCAGTACTTC.

This chain links TRBV2 with TRBJ2-3; weak D call: TRBD2 (5 bases). CDR1 and CDR2 (germline): SNHLY, FYNNEI. V was trimmed by 3 bases and J by 0 bases, leaving 10 bases between them. CDR3 length equals 15 residues. The CDR3 region is CASSDLAGSTDTQYF. The CDR3 DNA is TGTGCCAGCAGTGACCTAGCTGGAAGCACAGATACGCAGTATTTT.

This chain's CDR3 is CASSGTSGRALELFF. The CDR3 DNA reads TGTGCCAGCAGTGGGACTAGCGGGAGGGCCTTGGAGCTGTTTTTT. This chain connects TRBV12-3 or TRBV12-4 to TRBJ2-2, with 16 bases identical to TRBD2. The CDR3 totals 15 residues. The ends lost 5 bases at V and 10 bases at J; junction bases unmatched: 4.

The chain is built from TRBV29-1 and TRBJ1-3; TRBD1 might be the D (5 bases). The CDR3 extends over 15 amino acids. Germline values: CDR1 SQVTM, CDR2 ANQGSEA. With 0 bases removed from V and 8 bases from J, the gap between germline ends came to 17 bases. CDR3 DNA sequence: TGCAGCGTTGAAGATCCCAGGGTGTATGGCTACACCATATATTTT. Translating gives CSVEDPRVYGYTIYF.